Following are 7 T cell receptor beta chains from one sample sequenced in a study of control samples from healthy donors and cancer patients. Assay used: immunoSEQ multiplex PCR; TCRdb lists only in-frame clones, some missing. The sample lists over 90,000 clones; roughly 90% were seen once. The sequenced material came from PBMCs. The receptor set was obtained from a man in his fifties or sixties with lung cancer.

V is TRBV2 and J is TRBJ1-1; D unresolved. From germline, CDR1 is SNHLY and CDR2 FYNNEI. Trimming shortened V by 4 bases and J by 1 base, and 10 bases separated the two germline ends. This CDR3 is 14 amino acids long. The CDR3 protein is CASSVLSGNTEAFF. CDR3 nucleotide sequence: TGTGCCAGCAGTGTTCTTTCCGGGAACACTGAAGCTTTCTTT.

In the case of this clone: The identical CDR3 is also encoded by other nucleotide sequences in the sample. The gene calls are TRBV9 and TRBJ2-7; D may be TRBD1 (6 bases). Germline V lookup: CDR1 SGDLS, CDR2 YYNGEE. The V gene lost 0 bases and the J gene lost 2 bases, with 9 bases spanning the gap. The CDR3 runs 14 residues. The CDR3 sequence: CASSVGQGPYEQYV. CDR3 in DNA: TGTGCCAGCAGCGTAGGTCAGGGGCCCTACGAGCAGTACGTC.

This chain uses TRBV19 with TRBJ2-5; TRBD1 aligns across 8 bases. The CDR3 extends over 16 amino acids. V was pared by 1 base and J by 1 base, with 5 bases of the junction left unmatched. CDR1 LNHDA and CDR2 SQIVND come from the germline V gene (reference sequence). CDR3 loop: CASSIATTGGQETQYF. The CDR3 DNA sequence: TGTGCCAGTAGTATAGCTACTACAGGGGGCCAAGAGACCCAGTACTTC.

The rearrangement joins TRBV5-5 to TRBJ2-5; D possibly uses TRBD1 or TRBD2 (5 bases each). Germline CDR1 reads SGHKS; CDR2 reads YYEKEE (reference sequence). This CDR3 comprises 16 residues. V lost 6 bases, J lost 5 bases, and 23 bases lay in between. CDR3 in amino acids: CASKRTLQAVGETQYF. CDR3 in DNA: TGTGCCAGCAAAAGGACTTTACAGGCGGTGGGGGAGACCCAGTACTTC. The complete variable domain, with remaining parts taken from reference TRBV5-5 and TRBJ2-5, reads DAGVTQSPTHLIKTRGQQVTLRCSPISGHKSVSWYQQVLGQGPQFIFQYYEKEERGRGNFPDRFSARQFPNYSSELNVNALLLGDSALYLCASKRTLQAVGETQYFGPGTRLLVL.

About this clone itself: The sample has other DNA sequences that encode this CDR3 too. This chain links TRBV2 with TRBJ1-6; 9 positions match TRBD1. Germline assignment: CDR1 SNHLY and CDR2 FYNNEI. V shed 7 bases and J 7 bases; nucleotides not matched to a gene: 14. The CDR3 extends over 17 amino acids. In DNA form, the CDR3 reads TGTGCCAGCAATTCCGGGACAGGGAACAGTAAGAATTCACCCCTCCACTTT. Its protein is CASNSGTGNSKNSPLHF.

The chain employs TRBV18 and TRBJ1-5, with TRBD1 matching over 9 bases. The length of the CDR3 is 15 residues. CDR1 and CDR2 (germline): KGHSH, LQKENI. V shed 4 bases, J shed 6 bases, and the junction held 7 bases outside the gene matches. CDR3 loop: CASSLSTGGSQPQHF. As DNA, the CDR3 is TGTGCCAGCTCACTCTCGACAGGGGGAAGTCAGCCCCAGCATTTT. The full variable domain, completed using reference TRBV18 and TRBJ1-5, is NAGVMQNPRHLVRRRGQEARLRCSPMKGHSHVYWYRQLPEEGLKFMVYLQKENIIDESGMPKERFSAEFPKEGPSILRIQQVVRGDSAAYFCASSLSTGGSQPQHFGDGTRLSIL.

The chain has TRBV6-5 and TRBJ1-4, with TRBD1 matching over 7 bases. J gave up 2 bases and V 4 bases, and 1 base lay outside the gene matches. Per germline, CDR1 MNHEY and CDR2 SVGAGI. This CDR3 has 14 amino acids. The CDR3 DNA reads TGTGCCAGCAGTTCAGGGGGGACTAATGAAAAACTGTTTTTT. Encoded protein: CASSSGGTNEKLFF.